Presented here are 20 T cell receptor beta chains from one specimen sequenced in a study of sequential checkpoint blockade in melanoma. Sequencing used immunoSEQ multiplex PCR; TCRdb keeps in-frame clones, though not all of them. The data show about 16,000 clones, with just under 95% seen just once and roughly 23% held by the top ten. Noted treatment: randomized to nivolumab then ipilimumab (arm A) or the reverse (arm B). The sequencing used CD8+ T cells sorted from blood (inferred from file names), collected from a patient given nivolumab and ipilimumab in sequence. The receptors derive from a human donor with melanoma.

The chain couples TRBV28 to TRBJ2-1, with 13 bases lining up with TRBD2. The germline V gene has CDR1 MDHEN and CDR2 SYDVKM. CDR3 length: 21 amino acids. V shed 6 bases, J shed 9 bases, and the junction held 26 bases outside the gene matches. The chain's CDR3 is CASSHLDRGRLLAGGPGEQFF. The CDR3 coding sequence is TGTGCCAGCAGCCACCTCGACAGGGGGCGCTTACTAGCGGGAGGGCCCGGTGAGCAGTTCTTC.

The chain links TRBV11-3 to TRBJ1-5; D uncertain. CDR1 SGHNT and CDR2 YENEEA come from the germline V gene. The length of the CDR3 is 16 residues. The ends were cut back, 0 bases at V and 0 bases at J, with 9 bases in the middle. The CDR3: CASSLDPQYSNQPQHF. The CDR3 DNA reads as TGTGCCAGCAGCTTAGATCCCCAGTATAGCAATCAGCCCCAGCATTTT.

The V call is TRBV5-6, the J call TRBJ2-7; TRBD1 is a possible D gene (7 bases). This CDR3 is 14 amino acids long. From germline, CDR1 is SGHDT and CDR2 YYEEEE. V lost 3 bases, J lost 4 bases, and 14 bases lay in between. The CDR3 DNA sequence: TGTGCCAGCAGCTGGGGGGCAGGGGGATACGAGCAGTACGTC. Amino acids: CASSWGAGGYEQYV.

The rearrangement uses TRBV5-1 and TRBJ2-7; tentatively, D is TRBD2 (6 bases). The ends were cut back, 3 bases at V and 1 base at J, with 8 bases in the middle. Germline CDR1 and CDR2: SGHRS and YFSETQ. The CDR3 has 13 amino acids. CDR3: CASSYSGSYEQYF. The CDR3 nucleotides read TGCGCCAGCAGCTACAGCGGGTCCTACGAGCAGTACTTC. The variable domain in full, completed from reference TRBV5-1 and TRBJ2-7, reads KAGVTQTPRYLIKTRGQQVTLSCSPISGHRSVSWYQQTPGQGLQFLFEYFSETQRNKGNFPGRFSGRQFSNSRSEMNVSTLELGDSALYLCASSYSGSYEQYFGPGTRLTVT.

The chain recombines TRBV5-4 with TRBJ2-7, with 7 bases that match TRBD2. After removal of 0 bases from V and 2 bases from J, the junction contained 11 bases not matched to a gene. The germline CDR1 and CDR2 sequences are SGHNT and YYREEE (reference sequence). This CDR3 contains 17 residues. The DNA for the CDR3 is TGTGCCAGCAGCTTGGCCGGGGGGAGAGGCCACACCTACGAGCAGTACGTC. Translation: CASSLAGGRGHTYEQYV.

V is TRBV4-3 and J is TRBJ1-5, with D unclear. In germline, CDR1 is LGHNA, CDR2 YSLEER. This CDR3 spans 15 amino acids. Trimming cost V 0 bases and J 4 bases, with 10 bases left between them. CDR3 in amino acids: CASSQDPRENQPQHF. In DNA form, the CDR3 reads TGCGCCAGCAGCCAAGACCCGCGGGAGAATCAGCCCCAGCATTTT.

The rearrangement uses TRBV7-6 and TRBJ2-7, with a possible D match to TRBD1 (6 bases). Per the germline V gene, CDR1 is SGHVS and CDR2 is FNYEAQ. Trimming removed 2 bases from V and 6 bases from J, with 11 bases in between. The CDR3 is made up of 13 amino acids. DNA for the CDR3: TGTGCCAGCAGCTTACTCGACAGGCGCGAGCAGTACTTC. Its protein product is CASSLLDRREQYF.

This chain joins TRBV4-1 and TRBJ1-2, with D perhaps matching TRBD1 (5 bases). The CDR3 length is 15 residues. Germline assignment: CDR1 MGHRA and CDR2 YSYEKL. V lost 4 bases to trimming and J lost 4 bases, with 16 bases between them. The CDR3 loop is CASSLTQGEGYGYTF. The CDR3, as DNA: TGCGCCAGCAGCCTAACCCAAGGGGAGGGCTATGGCTACACCTTC.

The CDR3 DNA sequence: TGTGCCAGCAGTGAGCGGGAGGAACCCTACGAGCAGTACTTC. Translated: CASSEREEPYEQYF. This chain uses TRBV2 with TRBJ2-7; 8 bases fit TRBD2. V lost 3 bases, J lost 2 bases, and 3 bases stayed unmatched. The CDR3 loop spans 14 amino acids. In germline, CDR1 is SNHLY, CDR2 FYNNEI. Combining the CDR3 with reference TRBV2 and TRBJ2-7 gives the whole variable domain EPEVTQTPSHQVTQMGQEVILRCVPISNHLYFYWYRQILGQKVEFLVSFYNNEISEKSEIFDDQFSVERPDGSNFTLKIRSTKLEDSAMYFCASSEREEPYEQYFGPGTRLTVT.

The J gene is TRBJ1-2, the V gene TRBV6-5, with D tentatively TRBD1 (5 bases). The V gene lost 8 bases and the J gene lost 3 bases, with 16 bases spanning the gap. CDR3 length equals 14 residues. Germline V lookup: CDR1 MNHEY, CDR2 SVGAGI. This CDR3 reads CASGTTTGYYGYTF. Here the CDR3 DNA reads TGTGCCAGCGGAACCACAACAGGTTACTATGGCTACACCTTC.

This chain connects TRBV15 to TRBJ1-5; TRBD1 matches at 7 bases. Germline V gives CDR1 LNHNV, CDR2 YYDKDF (reference sequence). This CDR3 is built from 16 residues. The J segment lost 0 bases and the V segment lost 1 base, leaving 3 bases of the junction unmatched. The DNA for the CDR3 is TGTGCCACCAGCAGAGCAGGGGGGTATAGCAATCAGCCCCAGCATTTT. This encodes CATSRAGGYSNQPQHF.

This clone was counted only a few times. The chain carries TRBV28 and TRBJ1-6, with 10 bases lining up with TRBD1. The CDR3 loop spans 15 amino acids. V lost 3 bases to trimming and J lost 9 bases; unmatched junction nucleotides: 5. Germline V gene sequence: CDR1 MDHEN, CDR2 SYDVKM. CDR3 in amino acids: CASSFGGQGTSPLHF. The CDR3 bases are TGTGCCAGCAGTTTTGGGGGACAGGGGACTTCACCCCTCCACTTT.

Note on this clone: This CDR3 is missing its conserved last phenylalanine or tryptophan, likely due to a read error. The limits of the CDR3 on the DNA are not certain, so only TCRdb's listed CDR3 is given. The rearrangement joins TRBV19 to TRBJ1-1; the D call of TRBD1 is as the table states it, not checked on the DNA. Counting both end residues, the CDR3 totals 8 amino acids. Per germline, CDR1 LNHDA and CDR2 SQIVND (reference sequence). CDR3 protein: CARYRSYK.

The chain is built from TRBV19 and TRBJ1-5, with 9 nucleotides matching TRBD1. Germline V gene data show CDR1 as LNHDA and CDR2 as SQIVND (reference sequence). Germline trimming cut 7 bases from V and 12 bases from J; bases unmatched to any gene: 16. CDR3 length: 15 residues. This CDR3 is CASTVTGGGFPIQHF. CDR3 nucleotides: TGTGCCAGTACCGTAACAGGGGGCGGGTTTCCAATCCAGCATTTT.

This sequence joins TRBV2 and TRBJ1-2; D is possibly TRBD1 (5 bases). V shed 6 bases and J shed 4 bases, with 21 bases lying between them. Germline CDR1 SNHLY, CDR2 FYNNEI. This CDR3 spans 16 amino acids. CDR3 region: CASSPLGGLSGYGYTF. DNA for the CDR3: TGTGCCAGCAGCCCCCTCGGGGGTCTCTCTGGCTATGGCTACACCTTC.

This chain uses TRBV28 with TRBJ1-6; 7 bases fit TRBD1. The CDR3 covers 15 residues. Germline V gene sequence: CDR1 MDHEN, CDR2 SYDVKM. Germline trimming cut 5 bases from V and 10 bases from J; bases unmatched to any gene: 11. In DNA form, the CDR3 reads TGTGCCAGCAGTCCCGACCGGAGGGGGCGATCACCCCTCCACTTT. This translates into CASSPDRRGRSPLHF.

The V and J genes are TRBV21-1 and TRBJ1-6. TRBV21-1 counts as a pseudogene. The CDR3 is 15 amino acids. CDR3 bases: TGTGCCAGCACACGGGGGAGCTCCTATAATTCACCCCTCCACTTT. Translating it yields CASTRGSSYNSPLHF.

This chain connects TRBV2 to TRBJ1-5; the D is unclear. The CDR3 sequence is 14 residues long. Germline V lookup: CDR1 SNHLY, CDR2 FYNNEI. The germline V and J ends were trimmed by 2 bases and 1 base, with 6 bases remaining between them. The CDR3 DNA reads TGTGCCAGCAGTGAATGGCTGAGCAATCAGCCCCAGCATTTT. Protein product: CASSEWLSNQPQHF. Filled out from reference TRBV2 and TRBJ1-5, the complete variable domain reads EPEVTQTPSHQVTQMGQEVILRCVPISNHLYFYWYRQILGQKVEFLVSFYNNEISEKSEIFDDQFSVERPDGSNFTLKIRSTKLEDSAMYFCASSEWLSNQPQHFGDGTRLSIL.

This chain links TRBV29-1 with TRBJ1-2; 9 nucleotides line up with TRBD1. The CDR3 runs to 13 residues. The J segment lost 8 bases and the V segment lost 1 base, leaving 5 bases of the junction unmatched. Germline V gene lookup returns CDR1 SQVTM and CDR2 ANQGSEA. The CDR3 protein is CSVEGQGVKGYTF. DNA for the CDR3: TGCAGCGTTGAAGGACAGGGGGTTAAAGGCTACACCTTC. Complete variable domain (other parts from reference TRBV29-1 and TRBJ1-2): SAVISQKPSRDICQRGTSLTIQCQVDSQVTMMFWYRQQPGQSLTLIATANQGSEATYESGFVIDKFPISRPNLTFSTLTVSNMSPEDSSIYLCSVEGQGVKGYTFGSGTRLTVV.

In DNA, the CDR3 is TGTGCCAGCAGCTTGGAAGGACAGCATATGGCTAAGGGGAACACCTTC. This sequence encodes CASSLEGQHMAKGNTF. The chain is built from TRBV5-4 and TRBJ1-2; D is possibly TRBD1 (6 bases). The germline V gene encodes CDR1 SGHNT and CDR2 YYREEE (reference sequence). CDR3 length equals 16 residues. V gave up 0 bases and J gave up 12 bases, with 24 bases separating them.